What follows are 14 T cell receptor beta chains derived from one specimen sequenced in a study of cytomegalovirus exposure and HLA in healthy donors. Profiled with immunoSEQ multiplex PCR; TCRdb holds only in-frame clones, not every one. The sample lists under 200,000 clones, about 89% occurring once. Source material: PBMCs. The source is a young woman in good health and CMV-seropositive.

The J gene is TRBJ2-3, the V gene TRBV19, with a possible D match to TRBD2 (5 bases). Trimming shortened V by 1 base and J by 8 bases, and 13 bases separated the two germline ends. The CDR3 is 14 amino acids. Germline loops: CDR1 LNHDA, CDR2 SQIVND (reference sequence). The CDR3, as DNA: TGTGCCAGTAGTATAGCACAACGGGCGGGTACGCAGTATTTT. It translates to CASSIAQRAGTQYF.

This chain links TRBV15 with TRBJ2-1; 9 nucleotides align to TRBD2. Per the germline V gene, CDR1 is LNHNV and CDR2 is YYDKDF (reference sequence). CDR3 length: 14 residues. Trimming removed 1 base from V and 10 bases from J; junction bases left unmatched: 5. The CDR3 protein is CATSRGGRAGEQFF. The CDR3 bases are TGTGCCACCAGCAGAGGCGGGAGGGCCGGGGAGCAGTTCTTC.

This chain uses TRBV15 with TRBJ1-4; D gene uncertain. Germline lookup yields CDR1 LNHNV and CDR2 YYDKDF (reference sequence). Trimming took 4 bases from V and 5 from J, leaving 5 bases between them. CDR3 length equals 12 residues. CDR3 coding DNA: TGTGCCACCAGCACCTTGAATGAAAAACTGTTTTTT. Its protein product is CATSTLNEKLFF. Combining the CDR3 with reference TRBV15 and TRBJ1-4 gives the whole variable domain DAMVIQNPRYQVTQFGKPVTLSCSQTLNHNVMYWYQQKSSQAPKLLFHYYDKDFNNEADTPDNFQSRRPNTSFCFLDIRSPGLGDTAMYLCATSTLNEKLFFGSGTQLSVL.

The rearrangement joins TRBV18 to TRBJ2-5; no firm D call. Trimming took off 6 bases at V and 2 bases at J, with 4 bases between the two ends. The CDR3 runs to 11 residues. Germline values: CDR1 KGHSH, CDR2 LQKENI. The CDR3 is CASSQQETQYF. DNA of the CDR3: TGTGCCAGCTCCCAGCAAGAGACCCAGTACTTC.

The chain employs TRBV19 and TRBJ1-6; no definite D call. The CDR3 contains 13 residues. CDR1 LNHDA and CDR2 SQIVND come from the germline V gene (reference sequence). V dropped 5 bases and J dropped 7 bases, with 9 bases sitting between them. This CDR3 reads CASSPRVNSPLHF. In DNA, the CDR3 is TGTGCCAGTAGTCCCCGGGTCAATTCACCCCTCCACTTT.

This clone was observed a few times. The chain links TRBV15 to TRBJ2-7, with D maybe TRBD2 (6 bases). This CDR3 contains 13 residues. V gave up 3 bases and J gave up 5 bases, with 11 bases separating them. Germline loops: CDR1 LNHNV, CDR2 YYDKDF (reference sequence). In DNA, the CDR3 is TGTGCCACCAGCAGGACTAGAACGGACGAGCAGTACTTC. It codes for CATSRTRTDEQYF.

This chain uses TRBV2 with TRBJ1-4; 9 nucleotides agree with TRBD1. Germline V gene data show CDR1 as SNHLY and CDR2 as FYNNEI. The trim removed 2 bases at V and 6 bases at J, leaving 19 bases unmatched. The CDR3 contains 20 residues. The CDR3 DNA follows: TGTGCCAGCAGTGAACTCCGTCTTTTGGCCCCCGGGACAGGGCATGAAAAACTGTTTTTT. Protein product: CASSELRLLAPGTGHEKLFF. The full variable domain, with the rest looked up from reference TRBV2 and TRBJ1-4, is EPEVTQTPSHQVTQMGQEVILRCVPISNHLYFYWYRQILGQKVEFLVSFYNNEISEKSEIFDDQFSVERPDGSNFTLKIRSTKLEDSAMYFCASSELRLLAPGTGHEKLFFGSGTQLSVL.

The chain combines TRBV27 with TRBJ2-2, with TRBD2 identical over 7 bases. Trimming at V came to 5 bases and at J to 1 base, leaving 10 bases not matched to a gene. The CDR3 has 17 residues. Per germline, CDR1 MNHEY and CDR2 SMNVEV (reference sequence). For the CDR3, the DNA is TGTGCCAGCAGTACCACTGAGCGGGGTTTGAACACCGGGGAGCTGTTTTTT. Protein sequence: CASSTTERGLNTGELFF.

This rearrangement joins TRBV11-2 to TRBJ2-1; TRBD2 matches at 12 bases. This CDR3 contains 18 residues. Germline V gene data show CDR1 as SGHAT and CDR2 as FQNNGV. V dropped 1 base and J dropped 2; count of bases not matched to a gene: 6. CDR3 residues: CASSLGLAGGEPYNEQFF. CDR3 bases: TGTGCCAGCAGCTTAGGGCTAGCGGGAGGGGAACCCTACAATGAGCAGTTCTTC.

This chain uses TRBV27 with TRBJ2-3; 7 bases match TRBD2. V was pared by 3 bases and J by 0 bases, with 3 bases of the junction left unmatched. The CDR3 spans 15 residues. Germline assignment: CDR1 MNHEY and CDR2 SMNVEV (reference sequence). The CDR3 sequence is CASSFERGSTDTQYF. The CDR3 DNA follows: TGTGCCAGCAGTTTCGAGCGGGGTAGCACAGATACGCAGTATTTT.

The rearrangement joins TRBV7-2 to TRBJ2-1; 9 bases are a match to TRBD1. The CDR3 length is 16 residues. The V segment lost 2 bases and the J segment 7 bases; nucleotides outside the gene matches: 9. Germline V gives CDR1 SGHTA, CDR2 FQGNSA. Here the CDR3 DNA reads TGTGCCAGCAGCTTACCTGGGACAGGGAGAAGGAATGAGCAGTTCTTC. Translation: CASSLPGTGRRNEQFF.

The chain recombines TRBV25-1 with TRBJ2-4; maybe TRBD2 (6 bases). Trimming left V 2 bases short and J 7 bases short, with 9 bases between. Germline loops: CDR1 MGHDK, CDR2 SYGVNS. The CDR3 runs to 13 residues. CDR3 protein: CASSEIGGNIQYF. In DNA, the CDR3 is TGTGCCAGCAGTGAAATTGGGGGGAACATTCAGTACTTC.

The V and J genes are TRBV9 and TRBJ1-5; a weak D match, TRBD1 (5 bases). Trimming removed 0 bases from V and 3 bases from J, with 10 bases in between. The CDR3 has 15 residues. The germline V gene has CDR1 SGDLS and CDR2 YYNGEE. The CDR3 region is CASSVGQIFNQPQHF. Here the CDR3 DNA reads TGTGCCAGCAGCGTAGGACAGATATTCAATCAGCCCCAGCATTTT.

The chain carries TRBV30 and TRBJ1-1, with D unclear. Between the trimmed V and J ends, which lost 0 bases and 3 bases, there was a span of 8 bases. The CDR3 totals 13 residues. The germline V gene has CDR1 GTSNPN and CDR2 SVGIG (reference sequence). In nucleotides, the CDR3 is TGTGCCTGGAGTGTACAGTTAGACACTGAAGCTTTCTTT. This gives the protein CAWSVQLDTEAFF.